This TCR beta chain was sequenced during a study of cytomegalovirus exposure and HLA in healthy donors. As regards this clone: Its target is not known.

Study-wide results and caveats: Cytomegalovirus association was listed for 150 to 200 TCR beta chains.

Vbeta (60) and Jbeta (13) primers were used in the PCR. Measured with immunoSEQ multiplex PCR; TCRdb has only the in-frame clones, and not every one. The sample has 90,000 to 150,000 clones, roughly four fifths seen once. The sequence derives from a man aged 35 to 55 in good health and CMV-seronegative. The source material was PBMCs.

CDR3 nucleotide sequence: TGTGCCAGCAGCTCAATGGGGGGCACTGAAGCTTTCTTT. It codes for CASSSMGGTEAFF. The chain links TRBV7-3 to TRBJ1-1; a possible D gene is TRBD1 (5 bases). V lost 4 bases and J lost 4, with 10 bases in between. This CDR3 comprises 13 residues. Germline V gene data show CDR1 as SGHTA and CDR2 as FQGTGA.